The 2 T cell receptor beta chains given below trace back to one sample, sequenced in a study of Graves' ophthalmopathy and Graves' hyperthyroidism. RNA transcripts were the template, and TCR beta CDR3 regions were amplified from them. The workflow started with a first-round RT-PCR run with HTBI primers and then moved on to a second-round multiplex PCR. MiXCR, run by TCRdb on the multiplex PCR reads, gives a single entry per CDR3 protein. The table has 230,000 or so distinct CDR3 sequences, roughly 50% seen once. The sample comprised peripheral blood. The receptors come from an adult man with Graves' ophthalmopathy.

In this sample, this clonotype turned up a few times. J is TRBJ1-2 and V is TRBV2; D call uncertain. Germline V gene sequence: CDR1 SNHLY, CDR2 FYNNEI. Trimming left V 5 bases short and J 0 bases short, with 7 bases between. This CDR3 contains 13 residues. This CDR3 is CASSHSPNYGYTF. CDR3 DNA: TGTGCCAGCAGTCACAGTCCTAACTATGGCTACACCTTC.

This chain connects TRBV15 to TRBJ1-1; TRBD1 is a possible D gene (5 bases). Trimming took off 3 bases at V and 4 bases at J, with 12 bases between the two ends. The CDR3 runs to 14 residues. The germline V gene has CDR1 LNHNV and CDR2 YYDKDF (reference sequence). This CDR3 reads CATSRTTGGTEAFF. The CDR3 nucleotides read TGTGCCACCAGCAGGACGACTGGGGGCACTGAAGCTTTCTTT.